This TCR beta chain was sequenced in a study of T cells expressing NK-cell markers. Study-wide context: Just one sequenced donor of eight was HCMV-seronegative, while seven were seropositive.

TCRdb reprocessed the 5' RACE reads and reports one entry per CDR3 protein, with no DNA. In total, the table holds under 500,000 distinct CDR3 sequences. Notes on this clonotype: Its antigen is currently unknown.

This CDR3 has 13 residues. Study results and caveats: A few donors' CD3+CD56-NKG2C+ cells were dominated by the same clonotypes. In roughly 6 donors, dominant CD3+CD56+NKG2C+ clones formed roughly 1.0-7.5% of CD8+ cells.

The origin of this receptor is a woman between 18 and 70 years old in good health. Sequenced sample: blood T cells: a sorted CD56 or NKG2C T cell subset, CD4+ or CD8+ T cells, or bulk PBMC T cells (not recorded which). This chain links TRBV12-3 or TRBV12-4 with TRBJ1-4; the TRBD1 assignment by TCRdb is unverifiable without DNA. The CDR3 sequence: CASSFRGGEKLFF.